The T cell receptor beta chain described here comes from a study of radiotherapy plus CTLA-4 blockade in lung cancer. Turning to the study itself: Objective responses were observed in 15% to 20% of patients, and disease control was achieved by 30% to 35%.

V gave up 7 bases and J gave up 9 bases, with 19 bases separating them. Germline CDR1 reads MDHEN; CDR2 reads SYDVKM. The CDR3 sequence is 13 residues long. Produced via immunoSEQ multiplex PCR; TCRdb's table is partial and in-frame only. The sample lists fewer than 100,000 clones, roughly four fifths occurring once. This material consisted of peripheral blood, taken from a patient treated with radiotherapy plus ipilimumab. This sequence originates from a human donor with non-small cell lung cancer who had stable disease on radiotherapy plus ipilimumab. This chain connects TRBV28 to TRBJ2-7; the D call may be TRBD1 or TRBD2 (6 bases each). CDR3 coding DNA: TGTGCCAGCACCCTTCCCGGGGGCATTGGGCAGTACTTC. This codes for CASTLPGGIGQYF.